These 9 T cell receptor beta chains were sequenced from one sample in a study of T cells in Graves' hyperthyroidism and ophthalmopathy. Researchers amplified the TCR beta CDR3 regions from RNA transcripts. First-round RT-PCR of the TCR CDR3 relied on the HTBI primer set. Using its own MiXCR run on the multiplex PCR reads, TCRdb lists one record per CDR3 protein. Of hundreds of thousands of distinct CDR3 sequences in the sample, 15% to 18% were seen once. The specimen was blood. The receptors were sampled from a woman aged 18-29 years with Graves' hyperthyroidism.

This clonotype was observed a handful of times. CDR3 in amino acids: CSAKQGGGNQPQHF. For the CDR3, the DNA is TGCAGTGCGAAACAGGGTGGGGGCAATCAGCCCCAGCATTTT. The chain couples TRBV20-1 to TRBJ1-5, with a tentative D call TRBD1 (6 bases). Trimming cost V 6 bases and J 2 bases, with 14 bases left between them. This CDR3 is built from 14 residues. The germline gives CDR1 DFQATT, CDR2 SNEGSKA (reference sequence).

The chain recombines TRBV5-6 with TRBJ1-2; D unclear. CDR3 length: 16 residues. V lost 0 bases, J lost 3 bases, and 15 bases lay in between. CDR1 and CDR2 (germline): SGHDT, YYEEEE. CDR3 protein: CASSLESGVGDYGYTF. As DNA, the CDR3 is TGTGCCAGCAGCTTGGAATCTGGGGTCGGGGACTATGGCTACACCTTC.

Ten or more counts support this clonotype. The chain joins TRBV11-2 to TRBJ2-1; weak D call: TRBD2 (5 bases). The V and J ends lost 5 bases and 10 bases respectively, with 15 bases between them. The CDR3 length is 13 residues. Germline CDR1 reads SGHAT; CDR2 reads FQNNGV. The CDR3 DNA sequence: TGTGCCAGCAGCCCCAACTACGAGCGGGAGCAGTTCTTC. This translates into CASSPNYEREQFF.

This clonotype was recorded at least ten times. This chain joins TRBV3-1 and TRBJ2-2, with 8 bases that match TRBD1. Per germline, CDR1 LGHDT and CDR2 YNNKEL (reference sequence). The CDR3 length is 16 residues. V shed 4 bases, J shed 3 bases, and the junction held 7 bases outside the gene matches. The CDR3 sequence is CASSPTDRGYTGELFF. The CDR3 region has the DNA TGTGCCAGCAGCCCCACTGACAGGGGATACACCGGGGAGCTGTTTTTT.

This clonotype was seen more than once but under ten times. This may be a read error, as it is one base from a much larger clone. The V and J genes are TRBV5-1 and TRBJ2-1; D is unclear. CDR3 length equals 16 residues. Germline loops: CDR1 SGHRS, CDR2 YFSETQ. DNA of the CDR3: TGTGCCAGCAGCTTACTTCGGGTTGGACGGAACAATAAGCAGTTCTTC. Translating gives CASSLLRVGRNNKQFF.

This chain joins TRBV10-3 and TRBJ1-5; TRBD1 might be the D (5 bases). The CDR3 has 17 residues. Germline lookup yields CDR1 ENHRY and CDR2 SYGVKD. The ends were cut back, 0 bases at V and 0 bases at J, with 12 bases in the middle. The CDR3 sequence is CAISESQGFGSNQPQHF. As DNA, the CDR3 is TGTGCCATCAGTGAGTCTCAGGGATTCGGTAGCAATCAGCCCCAGCATTTT.

This clonotype has a count of ten or more. This chain links TRBV28 with TRBJ1-4; a possible D gene is TRBD1 (5 bases). The germline V and J ends were trimmed by 7 bases and 7 bases, with 16 bases remaining between them. Germline CDR1 is MDHEN and CDR2 is SYDVKM. CDR3 length equals 14 residues. The CDR3 sequence: CASKGDGTGEKLFF. CDR3 coding DNA: TGTGCCAGCAAAGGCGATGGGACGGGTGAAAAACTGTTTTTT.

This clonotype was observed at least ten times. The chain links TRBV27 to TRBJ2-7; the match to TRBD2 covers 9 bases. The germline CDR1 and CDR2 sequences are MNHEY and SMNVEV (reference sequence). This CDR3 is built from 15 residues. Losses at the gene ends were 3 bases for V and 6 bases for J; bases not matched to a gene: 9. CDR3 nucleotide sequence: TGTGCCAGCAGTTTCATGCGGGAGGGCCAGTCCGAGCAGTACTTC. Amino acid sequence: CASSFMREGQSEQYF.

This clonotype was detected ten times or more. The CDR3 protein is CASSETGSADGYTF. Here the CDR3 DNA reads TGTGCCAGCAGTGAAACGGGGTCCGCGGATGGCTACACCTTC. J is TRBJ1-2 and V is TRBV6-1; D gene ambiguous. The germline V and J ends were trimmed by 2 bases and 6 bases, with 13 bases remaining between them. The CDR3 extends over 14 amino acids. The germline gives CDR1 MNHNS, CDR2 SASEGT.